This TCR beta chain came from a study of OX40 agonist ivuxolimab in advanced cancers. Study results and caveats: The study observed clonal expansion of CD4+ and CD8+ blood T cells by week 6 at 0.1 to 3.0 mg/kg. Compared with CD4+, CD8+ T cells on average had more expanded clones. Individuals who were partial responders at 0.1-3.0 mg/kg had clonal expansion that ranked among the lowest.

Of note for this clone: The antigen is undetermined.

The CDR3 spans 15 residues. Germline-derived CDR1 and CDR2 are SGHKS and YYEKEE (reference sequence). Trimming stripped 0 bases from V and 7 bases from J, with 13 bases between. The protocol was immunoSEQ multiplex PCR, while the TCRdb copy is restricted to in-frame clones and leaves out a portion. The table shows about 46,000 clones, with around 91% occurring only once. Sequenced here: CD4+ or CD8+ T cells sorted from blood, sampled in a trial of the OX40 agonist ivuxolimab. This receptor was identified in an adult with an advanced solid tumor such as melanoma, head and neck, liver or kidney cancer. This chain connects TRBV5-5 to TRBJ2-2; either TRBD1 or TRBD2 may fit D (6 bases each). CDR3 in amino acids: CASSLATGTFGELFF. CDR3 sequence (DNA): TGTGCCAGCAGCTTGGCCACAGGGACTTTCGGGGAGCTGTTTTTT.